This T cell receptor (beta chain) derives from a study of OX40 agonist ivuxolimab in advanced cancers. With respect to the entire study: Ivuxolimab, which targeted the costimulatory receptor OX40 (CD134), was an agonistic, fully human IgG2 monoclonal antibody. Intravenous ivuxolimab was administered to patients every 2 weeks at six dose levels: 0.01, 0.1, 0.3, 1.5, 3 and 10 mg/kg. Of the roughly 52 dose-escalation patients, hepatocellular carcinoma was present in about 20, melanoma in about 15, renal cell carcinoma in 9 and head and neck cancer in 9. A male proportion of 82.7% and a mean age of 60 years, ranging from 23 to 79, were recorded for the dose-escalation cohort. Prior anti-PD-1, anti-PD-L1 or anti-CTLA-4 therapy was permitted, and 30% to 45% of dose-escalation patients had received checkpoint inhibitors. Partial responses were achieved by three dose-escalation patients, of whom one had hepatocellular carcinoma and two had cutaneous melanoma. Peripheral TCRbeta sequencing aimed to test whether ivuxolimab altered TCR sequence diversity and caused clonal T-cell expansion. The paper reports the monotherapy dose-escalation portion (N of about 50 patients) of the phase I ivuxolimab trial.

The trial excluded patients who had a history of autoimmune disease or were on systemic immunosuppression. Peripheral blood for TCR sequencing was collected from all dose cohorts at baseline, on cycle 4 day 1, and on cycle 7 day 1. Samples were obtained from an open-label, multicenter, first-in-human phase I dose-escalation trial of ivuxolimab. The trial enrolled adults with locally advanced or metastatic head and neck squamous cell, hepatocellular, melanoma or renal cell carcinoma. Before TCR sequencing, CD4+ and CD8+ T cells were separately sorted from peripheral blood. Findings and caveats that apply to the study as a whole: On average, CD8+ T cells showed more expanded clones than CD4+ T cells after ivuxolimab. At doses of 0.1 to 3.0 mg/kg, clonal expansion of both CD4+ and CD8+ blood T cells was observed from baseline to week 6. In the 0.1-3.0 mg/kg groups, partial responders were among the patients with the lowest normalized peripheral clonal expansion, particularly in CD8+ T cells. Low levels of normalized T-cell clonal expansion were also shown by some nonresponding patients. The antigen specificity of the clonally expanded peripheral T cells was not determined.

The CDR3 runs 13 residues from the cysteine to the phenylalanine. The DNA shown is the 39-base CDR3, in frame from base 1. CDR1 and CDR2, per the germline V gene (reference sequence), are SSHAT and FNYEAQ. Genomic DNA was extracted from sorted cells for sequencing of the TCRbeta CDR3 region. TCRbeta CDR3 regions were sequenced using the immunoSEQ Assay. The immuneACCESS repertoire file appears here via TCRdb, limited to in-frame rearrangements. These files lack a portion of the clones; in checked studies, under half of the deficit traces to unresolved V genes, and the cause of the others is not known. This sample is represented by over 85,000 clones; roughly 89% of them were singletons. Less than 0.3% of the sample is held by the ten biggest clonotypes. This clone was counted once. What antigen it recognizes has not been identified. A read error may produce the germline difference seen at one junction end.

The sequence was collected from an adult with an advanced solid tumor such as melanoma, head and neck, liver or kidney cancer. The rearranged chain carries TRBV7-7 and TRBJ2-1, and perhaps TRBD1 as D gene, on 5 matching bases. This specimen was CD4+ or CD8+ T cells sorted from blood, taken in a trial of the OX40 agonist ivuxolimab. The CDR3 region reads CASSSDQGNEQFF. The bases are TGTGCTAGCAGCTCGGACCAGGGAAATGAGCAGTTCTTC.